This entry is about one T cell receptor (beta chain). The assay was immunoSEQ multiplex PCR, and TCRdb's table has in-frame clones only and misses some. There are roughly 120,000 clones in the sample; 70% to 90% occur only once, and 3.5% to 4.5% lies in the top ten. Germline assignment: CDR1 MNHEY and CDR2 SVGEGT. The CDR3 length is 13 residues. Trimming pared 3 bases from V and 7 bases from J, leaving 12 bases between. These data belong to a study of control samples from healthy donors and cancer patients. This TCR was recovered from a woman aged 55-70 years with lung cancer. Sequencing was carried out using PBMCs. V gene TRBV6-2 or TRBV6-3 combines with J gene TRBJ1-2; D gene ambiguous. CDR3 protein: CASSYVGRSGYTF. Written as DNA, the CDR3 is TGTGCCAGCAGTTATGTGGGGAGGAGTGGCTACACCTTC.